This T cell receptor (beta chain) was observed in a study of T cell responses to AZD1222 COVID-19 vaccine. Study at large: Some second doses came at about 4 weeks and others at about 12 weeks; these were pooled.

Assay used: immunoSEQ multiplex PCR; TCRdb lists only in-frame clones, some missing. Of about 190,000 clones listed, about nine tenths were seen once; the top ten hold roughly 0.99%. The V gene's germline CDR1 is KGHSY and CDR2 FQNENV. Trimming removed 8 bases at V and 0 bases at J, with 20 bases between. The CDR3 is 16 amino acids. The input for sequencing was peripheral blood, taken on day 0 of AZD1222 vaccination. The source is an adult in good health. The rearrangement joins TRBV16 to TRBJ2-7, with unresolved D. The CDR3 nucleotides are TGTGCCAGCTCCAAAACTTTTGAGGAGAGCTCCTACGAGCAGTACTTC. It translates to CASSKTFEESSYEQYF.